The present T cell receptor (beta chain) was sequenced within a study of response to subunit inactivated influenza vaccine. Regarding the study as a whole: A suggestion made by the authors is that each seasonal influenza vaccination recruits few new T cells.

TCRdb passed the RT-PCR reads through MiXCR, listing each CDR3 protein once. The repertoire consists of about 480,000 distinct CDR3 sequences, with 10% to 15% occurring once and the leading ten covering about an eighth. Many counts were recorded for this clonotype. Its target is not known. Germline CDR1 is LGHNA and CDR2 is YSLEER. CDR3 length: 15 amino acids. Trimming shortened V by 2 bases and J by 6 bases, and 16 bases separated the two germline ends. This chain links TRBV4-3 with TRBJ1-1; maybe TRBD1 (5 bases). The sequence was collected from a man aged 50 to 59 who received an inactivated influenza vaccine. This specimen was PBMCs from blood, taken roughly 46 days after vaccination. In DNA, the CDR3 is TGCGCCAGCAGCCAAAGACTCAGGGACGGCGCTGAAGCTTTCTTT. Its translation is CASSQRLRDGAEAFF.